The rows below give T cell receptor beta chains drawn from one sample of a study of cytomegalovirus exposure and HLA in healthy donors. Sequenced by immunoSEQ multiplex PCR; TCRdb stores in-frame clones only, minus some. This table holds under 150,000 clones, about 86% found once. The sample comprised PBMCs. These receptors all come from a woman under 40 in good health and CMV-seronegative. CDR3s include the opening cysteine and the closing phenylalanine or tryptophan. The D gene is left open where the match is weak. Clone size, where shown, is once, few, many, or a class for clones that have expanded.

V gene	clone size	D gene	J gene	CDR3 protein	CDR3 DNA
TRBV29-1	-	-	TRBJ2-1	CSVEPSRDEQFF	TGCAGCGTTGAGCCGTCCCGGGATGAGCAGTTCTTC
TRBV29-1	-	-	TRBJ1-1	CSFGGGLNTEAFF	TGCAGCTTCGGGGGGGGACTTAACACTGAAGCTTTCTTT
TRBV10-3	-	-	TRBJ1-1	CAISEARRAEAFF	TGTGCCATCAGCGAAGCACGTCGGGCTGAAGCTTTCTTT
TRBV7-9	-	-	TRBJ2-1	CASSASGSSYNEQFF	TGTGCCAGCAGCGCCTCCGGGAGCTCCTACAATGAGCAGTTCTTC
TRBV28	-	-	TRBJ2-2	CASSTPLFRGIDTGELFF	TGTGCCAGCAGTACCCCTCTGTTCCGAGGGATAGACACCGGGGAGCTGTTTTTT
TRBV2	-	TRBD1	TRBJ1-1	CASSQLGTGGTEAFF	TGTGCCAGCAGTCAACTCGGGACAGGGGGCACTGAAGCTTTCTTT
TRBV7-7	-	TRBD2	TRBJ2-5	CASSQTGRGGTQYF	TGTGCCAGCAGCCAAACGGGGCGGGGGGGGACCCAGTACTTC
TRBV19	-	TRBD2	TRBJ2-1	CASSNRLAGEYGQFF	TGTGCCAGTAGTAACCGACTAGCGGGGGAATATGGGCAGTTCTTC
TRBV7-6	-	TRBD2	TRBJ2-7	CASRPLAGYEQYF	TGTGCCAGCAGACCACTAGCGGGCTACGAGCAGTACTTC
TRBV28	-	TRBD1	TRBJ1-2	CASSLGGASYGYTF	TGTGCCAGCAGTCTAGGGGGCGCGTCCTATGGCTACACCTTC
TRBV7-8	-	-	TRBJ2-7	CASSQRSSYEQYF	TGTGCCAGCAGCCAGCGGAGCTCCTACGAGCAGTACTTC
TRBV30	-	-	TRBJ2-5	CAWSPWRLDRAQYF	TGTGCCTGGAGTCCCTGGCGACTAGATCGGGCCCAGTACTTC
TRBV28	-	TRBD2	TRBJ2-7	CASSPGGLAGVVYEQYF	TGTGCCAGCAGCCCGGGGGGGCTAGCGGGAGTGGTTTACGAGCAGTACTTC
TRBV30	-	TRBD1	TRBJ1-1	CAWSVQGGGVAFF	TGTGCCTGGAGTGTACAAGGGGGCGGGGTAGCTTTCTTT
TRBV19	-	-	TRBJ1-1	CASSYGQLMNTEAFF	TGTGCCAGTAGTTATGGGCAGTTAATGAACACTGAAGCTTTCTTT
TRBV7-9	-	-	TRBJ2-7	CASKGTGSYEQYF	TGTGCCAGCAAAGGCACAGGGTCCTACGAGCAGTACTTC
TRBV6-5	-	TRBD1	TRBJ1-2	CASSRGTGGYGYTF	TGTGCCAGCTCTAGAGGGACAGGTGGCTATGGCTACACCTTC
TRBV11-1	-	TRBD2	TRBJ2-1	CASRPSGSSYNEQFF	TGTGCCAGCAGACCTAGCGGAAGCTCCTACAATGAGCAGTTCTTC
TRBV9	-	TRBD2	TRBJ2-3	CASSVVLAGSTDTQYF	TGTGCCAGCAGCGTAGTACTAGCGGGGAGCACAGATACGCAGTATTTT
TRBV28	-	TRBD1	TRBJ1-3	CASSPGTGADLNTIYF	TGTGCCAGCAGTCCCGGGACAGGAGCCGATCTAAACACCATATATTTT
TRBV10-3	-	-	TRBJ1-3	CAISDPLQGMQAGNTIYF	TGTGCCATCAGTGACCCACTTCAGGGGATGCAGGCTGGAAACACCATATATTTT
TRBV5-1	-	TRBD2	TRBJ2-7	CASSYIGTSGRIQDYEQYF	TGCGCCAGCAGTTATATTGGGACTAGCGGGAGGATCCAAGATTACGAGCAGTACTTC
TRBV27	-	-	TRBJ2-7	CASRAPETYEQYF	TGTGCCAGCAGAGCCCCGGAGACTTACGAGCAGTACTTC
TRBV28	-	-	TRBJ2-4	CASSPYLAVPKNIQYF	TGTGCCAGCAGTCCCTACCTTGCGGTTCCCAAAAACATTCAGTACTTC
TRBV4-2	once	-	TRBJ2-3	CASSLSPLLVDTQYF	TGTGCCAGCAGCCTTTCTCCCCTCCTAGTGGATACGCAGTATTTT
TRBV5-6	once	TRBD2	TRBJ2-3	CASSLGRGRTDTQYF	TGTGCCAGCAGCTTAGGGAGGGGTCGCACAGATACGCAGTATTTT
TRBV27	-	-	TRBJ1-4	CASRDTEKLFF	TGTGCCAGCCGAGACACCGAAAAACTGTTTTTT
TRBV18	-	-	TRBJ2-2	CASSPPSAGELFF	TGTGCCAGCTCACCACCCAGCGCCGGGGAGCTGTTTTTT
TRBV7-3	-	TRBD2	TRBJ2-3	CASSFSGGAGDTQYF	TGTGCCAGCAGCTTTAGCGGGGGGGCTGGAGATACGCAGTATTTT
TRBV7-6	-	TRBD2	TRBJ2-1	CASSLGTSGPPGHEQFF	TGTGCCAGCAGCTTAGGGACTAGCGGTCCTCCGGGCCATGAGCAGTTCTTC
TRBV11-2	once	-	TRBJ1-5	CASSLAENQPQHF	TGTGCCAGCAGCTTAGCGGAGAATCAGCCCCAGCATTTT
TRBV7-9	few	-	TRBJ1-3	CASSSKDSQDF	TGTGCCAGCAGCTCCAAGGACAGTCAGGATTTT
TRBV5-4	-	-	TRBJ1-2	CASSPAGQGYGYTF	TGTGCCAGCAGCCCCGCGGGGCAGGGCTATGGCTACACCTTC
TRBV9	-	TRBD1	TRBJ1-1	CASSPGGGWNTEAFF	TGTGCCAGCAGCCCCGGAGGGGGCTGGAACACTGAAGCTTTCTTT
TRBV6-5	-	TRBD2	TRBJ2-3	CASSRGGSGGDTQYF	TGTGCCAGCAGTCGGGGGGGCTCGGGGGGTGATACGCAGTATTTT
TRBV9	-	-	TRBJ2-7	CASSTGRLSYEQYF	TGTGCCAGCAGTACAGGGAGACTATCCTACGAGCAGTACTTC
TRBV6-5	few	-	TRBJ1-1	CASGGGTEAFF	TGTGCCAGCGGGGGGGGCACTGAAGCTTTCTTT
TRBV7-8	-	-	TRBJ2-7	CASSLRAFSYEQYF	TGTGCCAGCAGCTTGCGGGCTTTCTCCTACGAGCAGTACTTC
TRBV28	-	-	TRBJ1-3	CASSLPLPPTIYF	TGTGCCAGCAGTCTCCCCCTACCACCCACCATATATTTT
TRBV13	-	TRBD1	TRBJ1-4	CASSLAQGTNEKLFF	TGTGCCAGCAGCTTAGCACAGGGGACTAATGAAAAACTGTTTTTT
TRBV5-1	-	TRBD2	TRBJ2-1	CASSIPLADLYNEQFF	TGCGCCAGCAGCATTCCTCTAGCGGACTTATACAATGAGCAGTTCTTC